This T cell receptor beta chain is drawn from a study of chemoradiotherapy in HPV16-positive cancers. In the case of this clone: The target antigen is unknown.

The CDR3 sequence is 15 residues long. The germline V gene has CDR1 MNHNS and CDR2 SASEGT. Trimming took off 2 bases at V and 5 bases at J, with 16 bases between the two ends. Overall study findings and caveats: For HPV16-positive patients, expanding HPV-responsive T cells associated with longer recurrence-free survival. Non-HPV-specific T cells did not expand in tumors during treatment, whereas candidate HPV-specific clones and E7-related motifs did. HPV-specific T cells were functionally defined from only a couple of HPV16-positive patients.

Produced via immunoSEQ multiplex PCR; TCRdb's table is partial and in-frame only. The sample includes 4,000 to 5,000 clones, over 70% of them seen just once. Over chemoradiotherapy, repertoires were sampled more than once. The sequence was obtained from a human donor with HPV-associated anogenital cancer. Sequencing used tumor tissue, obtained from a patient who underwent chemoradiotherapy. J is TRBJ2-7 and V is TRBV6-1; maybe TRBD1 (5 bases). CDR3 coding DNA: TGTGCCAGCAGTGAACTGAAGGGGCAGGCTGACGAGCAGTACTTC. Translating it yields CASSELKGQADEQYF.